The T cell receptor (beta chain) under discussion was sequenced for a study of CD8+CD57+ T cells in acquired aplastic anemia. About the study: DNA recovered from sorted CD4+ and CD8+ cells had a mean of around 3.3 ug.

This clonotype was seen many times. Its cognate antigen is unknown. Study-level findings and limits: A set of 25 to 30 CD8+ CDR3 sequences was shared between patients and controls, and these sequences appeared highly expressed in patients.

Patients selected for sequencing had displayed CD8+CD57+ cell expansion by flow cytometry. No patient had been given any therapy when blood was sampled. Trimming cost V 4 bases and J 3 bases, with 16 bases left between them. Germline CDR1 SGHAT, CDR2 FQNNGV. CDR3 length equals 15 residues. Using genomic DNA as the template, TCR beta VDJ and CDR3 profiling was carried out. MiXCR, run by TCRdb on the reads, gives a single entry per CDR3 protein. The data show some 170,000 distinct CDR3 sequences, 71% seen once. The receptor comes from a human donor with aplastic anemia. Specimen: sorted CD4+, CD8+, or CD8+CD57+ T cells (not recorded which) from PBMCs. The rearrangement uses TRBV11-2 and TRBJ2-7; the D call may be TRBD1 or TRBD2 (6 bases each). The DNA of the CDR3 is TGTGCCAGCAGCTCCCCGGGGGCCAGACTCTACGAGCAGTACTTC. This translates into CASSSPGARLYEQYF.